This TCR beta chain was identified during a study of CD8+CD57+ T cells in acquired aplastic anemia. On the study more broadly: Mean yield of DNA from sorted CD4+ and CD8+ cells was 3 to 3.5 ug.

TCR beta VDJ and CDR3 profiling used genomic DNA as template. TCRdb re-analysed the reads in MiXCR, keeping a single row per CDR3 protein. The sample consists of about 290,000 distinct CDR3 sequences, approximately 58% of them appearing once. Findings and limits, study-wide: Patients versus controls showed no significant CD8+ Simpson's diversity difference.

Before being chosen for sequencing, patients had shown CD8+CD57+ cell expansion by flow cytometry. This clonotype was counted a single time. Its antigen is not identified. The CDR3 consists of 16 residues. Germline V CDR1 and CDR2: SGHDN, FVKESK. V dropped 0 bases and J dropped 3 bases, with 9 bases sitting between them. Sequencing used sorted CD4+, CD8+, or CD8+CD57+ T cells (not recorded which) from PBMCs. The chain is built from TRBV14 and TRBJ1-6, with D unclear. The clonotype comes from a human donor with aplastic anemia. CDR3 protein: CASSQDSFDYNSPLHF. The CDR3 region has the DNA TGTGCCAGCAGCCAAGACAGCTTCGACTATAATTCACCCCTCCACTTT.